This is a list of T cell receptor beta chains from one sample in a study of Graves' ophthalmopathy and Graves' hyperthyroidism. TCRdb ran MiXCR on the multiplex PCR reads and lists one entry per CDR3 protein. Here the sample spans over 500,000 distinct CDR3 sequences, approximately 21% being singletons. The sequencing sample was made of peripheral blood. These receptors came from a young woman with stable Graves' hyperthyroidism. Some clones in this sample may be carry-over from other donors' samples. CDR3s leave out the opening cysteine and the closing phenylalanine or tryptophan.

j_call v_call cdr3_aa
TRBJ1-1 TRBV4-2 ASSQEGPGAF
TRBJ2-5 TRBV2 ASRPYGETQY
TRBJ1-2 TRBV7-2 ASSFIRDRGSNYGYT
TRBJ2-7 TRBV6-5 ASNGELGGTYEQY
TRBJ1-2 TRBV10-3 AISEETGIGPWAYGYT
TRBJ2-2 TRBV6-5 ASSWTEWTGELF
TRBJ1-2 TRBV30 AWSKGNYGYT
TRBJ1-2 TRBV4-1 ASSQPTKGELGYT
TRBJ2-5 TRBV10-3 AISEIADPYQETQY
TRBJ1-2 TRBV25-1 ASSEISGQEFYGYT
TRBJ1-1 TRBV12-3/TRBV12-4 ASSQITGNTEAF
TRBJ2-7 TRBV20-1 SARDRTGLAVSYEQY
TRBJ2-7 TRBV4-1 ASSQDGVSYEQY
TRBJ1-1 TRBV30 AWSVTLNTEAF
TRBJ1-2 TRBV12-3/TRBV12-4 ASSFEGGYGYT
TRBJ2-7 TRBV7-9 ASSPDSDYEQY
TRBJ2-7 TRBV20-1 SARNGRASESYEQY
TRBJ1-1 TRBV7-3 ASSLTGADTEAF
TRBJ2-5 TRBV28 ASQYAGGETQY
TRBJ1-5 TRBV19 ASTILWDPGEPQH
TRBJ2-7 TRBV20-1 SARGRVSYEQY
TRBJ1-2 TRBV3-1 ASSQLDRINYGYT
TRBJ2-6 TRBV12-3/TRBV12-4 ASGPRAGANVLT
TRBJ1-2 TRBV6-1 APPGEKIGYT
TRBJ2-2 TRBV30 AWRIRGRTGELF
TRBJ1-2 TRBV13 ASSLGLNEGPVLYGYT
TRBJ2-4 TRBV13 ASSLQGTKNIQY
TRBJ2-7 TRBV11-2 ASSLGSSDYEQY
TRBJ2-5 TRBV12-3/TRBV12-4 ASSIGQQETQY
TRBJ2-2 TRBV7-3 ASSLVAAGELF
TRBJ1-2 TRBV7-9 ASSQAGQGWIGYT
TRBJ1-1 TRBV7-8 ASSLHGPGWTEAF
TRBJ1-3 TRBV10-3 AIRADISGNTIY
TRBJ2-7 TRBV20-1 SPQPAGAAEQY